One sample yielded the 10 T cell receptor beta chains listed below, sequenced in a study of ipilimumab plus nivolumab after autologous stem cell transplantation. Some clones are missing from TCRdb's copy, which holds only in-frame ones; the method was immunoSEQ multiplex PCR. The sample has over 75,000 clones, 83% seen once. The sequenced sample was PBMCs, obtained in a trial of ipilimumab plus nivolumab as post-transplant consolidation. The source is a male donor with diffuse large B-cell lymphoma.

The CDR3 DNA follows: TGTGCCAGCAGTGACTCGGCCAGGGGGCCTGGCTACACCTTC. The encoded protein is CASSDSARGPGYTF. The rearrangement joins TRBV6-4 to TRBJ1-2, with 8 bases that match TRBD1. The CDR3 covers 14 residues. CDR1 is MRHNA and CDR2 is SNTAGT in the germline V gene. The junction had 4 bases not matched to a gene; V was cut back by 0 bases and J by 7 bases.

This sequence joins TRBV6-5 and TRBJ1-2; D perhaps matches TRBD1 (5 bases). CDR1 and CDR2 from the germline V gene are MNHEY and SVGAGI. V lost 6 bases, J lost 7 bases, and 15 bases lay in between. The CDR3 is 13 amino acids. The CDR3 DNA reads TGTGCCAGCAGCTTGGAGGGGAGGGCTGGCTACACCTTC. Translating gives CASSLEGRAGYTF.

This chain's CDR3 is CASSRTGGGNNYGYTF. Here the CDR3 DNA reads TGTGCCAGCAGTCGGACAGGGGGCGGGAATAACTATGGCTACACCTTC. J is TRBJ1-2 and V is TRBV27, with 11 bases lining up with TRBD1. The germline V gene has CDR1 MNHEY and CDR2 SMNVEV (reference sequence). The trim removed 5 bases at V and 1 base at J, leaving 6 bases unmatched. The CDR3 runs 16 residues.

The chain recombines TRBV21-1 with TRBJ2-7. TRBV21-1 is a listed pseudogene. The CDR3 contains 13 residues. The CDR3 DNA reads as TGTGCCAGCAGCAATTGGTCCCCCTTCGAGCAGTACTTC. Its translation is CASSNWSPFEQYF.

J is TRBJ2-1 and V is TRBV30; 7 bases map to TRBD2. Germline lookup yields CDR1 GTSNPN and CDR2 SVGIG (reference sequence). This CDR3 contains 15 residues. V dropped 1 base and J dropped 3; count of bases not matched to a gene: 6. The CDR3 sequence: CAWSGGGPSYNEQFF. Here the CDR3 DNA reads TGTGCCTGGAGTGGGGGAGGGCCTAGCTACAATGAGCAGTTCTTC.

The V gene is TRBV5-1, the J gene TRBJ2-7, with D tentatively TRBD1 (6 bases). The CDR3 runs 14 residues. V was trimmed by 4 bases and J by 2 bases, leaving 13 bases between them. Germline V gene data show CDR1 as SGHRS and CDR2 as YFSETQ. CDR3 sequence: CASSNPQGAYEQYF. In nucleotides, the CDR3 is TGCGCCAGCAGCAACCCACAGGGTGCCTACGAGCAGTACTTC.

V is TRBV18 and J is TRBJ2-7; D not resolved. The CDR3 is 12 residues long. Trimming shortened V by 3 bases and J by 3 bases, and 6 bases separated the two germline ends. The germline CDR1 and CDR2 sequences are KGHSH and LQKENI. The CDR3: CASSPFLYEQYF. The CDR3 coding sequence is TGTGCCAGCTCACCCTTTCTCTACGAGCAGTACTTC.

The chain couples TRBV25-1 to TRBJ2-5, with a weak D call TRBD1 (6 bases). The germline V gene has CDR1 MGHDK and CDR2 SYGVNS. There are 14 residues in the CDR3. Deletions cut 3 bases from V and 2 bases from J, with 10 bases between. CDR3 sequence (DNA): TGTGCCAGCAGTGAGTACAGGGAACAAGAGACCCAGTACTTC. Translated, it gives CASSEYREQETQYF.

V usage is TRBV5-4 and J usage is TRBJ2-3; D unclear. V was cut by 2 bases and J by 1 base, with 8 bases left in between. The germline gives CDR1 SGHNT, CDR2 YYREEE (reference sequence). The CDR3 is 14 amino acids. The CDR3 sequence is CASSLQLGTDTQYF. The DNA of the CDR3 is TGTGCCAGCAGCTTACAGTTGGGCACAGATACGCAGTATTTT.

The V gene is TRBV6-1, the J gene TRBJ2-5, with 9 positions matching TRBD2. V lost 4 bases and J lost 3; bases outside the gene matches: 3. CDR3 length: 14 residues. In germline, CDR1 is MNHNS, CDR2 SASEGT. The CDR3 bases are TGTGCCAGCAGTGCGCTAGCGGGGAAAGAGACCCAGTACTTC. Its translation is CASSALAGKETQYF.